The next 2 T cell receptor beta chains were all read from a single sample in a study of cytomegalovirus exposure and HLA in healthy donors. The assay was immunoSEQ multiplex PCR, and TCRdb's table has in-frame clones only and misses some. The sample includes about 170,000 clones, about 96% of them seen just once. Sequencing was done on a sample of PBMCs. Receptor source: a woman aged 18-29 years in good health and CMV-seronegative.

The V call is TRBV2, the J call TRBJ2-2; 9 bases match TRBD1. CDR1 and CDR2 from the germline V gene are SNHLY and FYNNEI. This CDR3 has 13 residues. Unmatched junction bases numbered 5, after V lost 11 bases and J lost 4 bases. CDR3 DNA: TGTGCCGGCGGGACAGGGCGCACCGGGGAGCTGTTTTTT. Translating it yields CAGGTGRTGELFF.

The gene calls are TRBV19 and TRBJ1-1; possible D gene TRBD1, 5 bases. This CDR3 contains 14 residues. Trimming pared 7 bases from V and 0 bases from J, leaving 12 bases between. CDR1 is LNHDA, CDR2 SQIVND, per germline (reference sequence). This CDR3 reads CASKSSGLNTEAFF. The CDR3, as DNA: TGTGCCAGTAAGTCGTCAGGGCTGAACACTGAAGCTTTCTTT.